The following is a T cell receptor (beta chain) sequence with its context. Its antigen remains unidentified. The data derive from a study of T cells in Graves' hyperthyroidism and ophthalmopathy. On the study more broadly: Upon initial diagnosis and before any treatment, peripheral blood was collected.

Newly diagnosed hyperthyroidism patients aged 18 to 65 years had disease lasting under 2 months. Diagnosis rested on symptoms, serum thyroxine and TRAb, thyroid ultrasound, and orbital computed tomography. Losses at the gene ends were 5 bases for V and 9 bases for J; bases not matched to a gene: 8. The germline V gene has CDR1 LNHNV and CDR2 YYDKDF (reference sequence). The CDR3 sequence is 15 residues long. Findings and limits, study-wide: Blood also contained most expanded thyroid clonotypes above 0.001.

The source material, RNA transcripts, was used to amplify TCR beta CDR3 regions. TCR CDR3 regions were first amplified by RT-PCR with HTBI primers. TCRdb re-called the multiplex PCR reads through MiXCR, storing one row per CDR3 protein. The table lists some 440,000 distinct CDR3 sequences, approximately 14% of them singletons. Sequenced material: blood. The rearrangement links TRBV15 to TRBJ1-6; 9 nucleotides align to TRBD1. The receptor was derived from a woman aged 18-35 years with Graves' hyperthyroidism. CDR3 loop: CATSFRTGQGSPLHF. The DNA for the CDR3 is TGTGCCACCAGCTTTAGGACGGGACAGGGTTCACCCCTCCACTTT.